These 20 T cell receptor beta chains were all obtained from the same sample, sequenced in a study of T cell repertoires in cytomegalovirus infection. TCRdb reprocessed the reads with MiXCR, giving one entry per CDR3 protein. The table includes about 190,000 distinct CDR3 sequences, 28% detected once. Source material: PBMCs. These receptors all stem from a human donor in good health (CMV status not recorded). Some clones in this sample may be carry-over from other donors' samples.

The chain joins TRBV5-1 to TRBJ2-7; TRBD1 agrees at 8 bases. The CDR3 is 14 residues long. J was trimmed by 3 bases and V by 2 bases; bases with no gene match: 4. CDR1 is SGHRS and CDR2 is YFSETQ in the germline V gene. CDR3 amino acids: CASSFGQGRYEQYF. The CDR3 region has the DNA TGCGCCAGCAGCTTCGGACAGGGACGCTACGAGCAGTACTTC.

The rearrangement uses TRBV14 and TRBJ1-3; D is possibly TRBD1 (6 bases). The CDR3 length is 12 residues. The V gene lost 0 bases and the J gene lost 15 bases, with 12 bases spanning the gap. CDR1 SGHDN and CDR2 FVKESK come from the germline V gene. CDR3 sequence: CASSQDRGTTYF. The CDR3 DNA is TGTGCCAGCAGCCAAGATCGTGGGACAACATATTTT. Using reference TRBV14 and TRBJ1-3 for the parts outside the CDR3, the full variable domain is EAGVTQFPSHSVIEKGQTVTLRCDPISGHDNLYWYRRVMGKEIKFLLHFVKESKQDESGMPNNRFLAERTGGTYSTLKVQPAELEDSGVYFCASSQDRGTTYFGEGSWLTVV.

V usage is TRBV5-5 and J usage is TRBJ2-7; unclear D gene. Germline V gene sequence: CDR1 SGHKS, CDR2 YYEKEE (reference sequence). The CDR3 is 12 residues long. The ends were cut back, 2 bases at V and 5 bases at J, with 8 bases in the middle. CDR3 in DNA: TGTGCCAGCAGCTTTAACGAGGACGAGCAGTACTTC. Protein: CASSFNEDEQYF.

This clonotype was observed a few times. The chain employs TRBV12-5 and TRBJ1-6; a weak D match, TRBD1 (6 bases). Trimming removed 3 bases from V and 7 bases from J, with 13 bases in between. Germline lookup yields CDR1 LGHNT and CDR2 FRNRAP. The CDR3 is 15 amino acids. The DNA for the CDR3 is TGTGCTAGTGGTTTCCCGCAGGGGAAGAATTCACCCCTCCACTTT. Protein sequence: CASGFPQGKNSPLHF.

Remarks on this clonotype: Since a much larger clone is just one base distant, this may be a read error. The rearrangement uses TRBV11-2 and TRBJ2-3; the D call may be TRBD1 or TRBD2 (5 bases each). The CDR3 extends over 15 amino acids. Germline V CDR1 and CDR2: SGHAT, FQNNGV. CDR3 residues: CASSLLAGAAETQYF. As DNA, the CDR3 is TGTGCCAGCAGCTTATTGGCCGGGGCCGCAGAGACGCAGTATTTT.

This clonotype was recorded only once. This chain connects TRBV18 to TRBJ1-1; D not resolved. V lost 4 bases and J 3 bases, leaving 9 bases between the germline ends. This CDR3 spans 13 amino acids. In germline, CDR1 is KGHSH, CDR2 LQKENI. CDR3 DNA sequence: TGTGCCAGCTCACACCCTCCTGACACTGAAGCTTTCTTT. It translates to CASSHPPDTEAFF.

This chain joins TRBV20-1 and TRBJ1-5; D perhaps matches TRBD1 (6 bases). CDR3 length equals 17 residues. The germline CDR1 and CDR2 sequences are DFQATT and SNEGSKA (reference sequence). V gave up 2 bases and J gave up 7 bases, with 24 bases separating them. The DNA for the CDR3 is TGCAGTGCTAGACCGCCGGGGGCTAACCCCGAGACGCAGCCCCAGCATTTT. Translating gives CSARPPGANPETQPQHF.

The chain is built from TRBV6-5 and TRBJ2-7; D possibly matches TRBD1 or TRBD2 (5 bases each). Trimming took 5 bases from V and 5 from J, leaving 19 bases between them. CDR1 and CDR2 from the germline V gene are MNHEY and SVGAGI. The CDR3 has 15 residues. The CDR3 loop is CASSRSGTQTHEQYF. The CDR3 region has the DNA TGTGCCAGCAGTCGATCCGGGACCCAAACGCACGAGCAGTACTTC.

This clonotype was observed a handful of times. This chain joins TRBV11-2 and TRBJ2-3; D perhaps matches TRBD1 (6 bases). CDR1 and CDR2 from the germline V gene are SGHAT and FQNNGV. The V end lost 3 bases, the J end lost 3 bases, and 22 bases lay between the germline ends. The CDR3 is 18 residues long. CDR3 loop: CASSFRGRLQIETDTQYF. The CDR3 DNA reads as TGTGCCAGCAGCTTCAGGGGACGACTCCAGATTGAGACAGATACGCAGTATTTT. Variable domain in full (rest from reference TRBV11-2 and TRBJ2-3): EAGVAQSPRYKIIEKRQSVAFWCNPISGHATLYWYQQILGQGPKLLIQFQNNGVVDDSQLPKDRFSAERLKGVDSTLKIQPAKLEDSAVYLCASSFRGRLQIETDTQYFGPGTRLTVL.

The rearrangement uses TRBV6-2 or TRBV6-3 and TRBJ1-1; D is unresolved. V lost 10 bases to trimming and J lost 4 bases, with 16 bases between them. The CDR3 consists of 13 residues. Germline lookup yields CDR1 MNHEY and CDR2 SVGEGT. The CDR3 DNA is TGTGCCACCGAACGTGGAGGGCGCACTGAAGCTTTCTTT. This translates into CATERGGRTEAFF.

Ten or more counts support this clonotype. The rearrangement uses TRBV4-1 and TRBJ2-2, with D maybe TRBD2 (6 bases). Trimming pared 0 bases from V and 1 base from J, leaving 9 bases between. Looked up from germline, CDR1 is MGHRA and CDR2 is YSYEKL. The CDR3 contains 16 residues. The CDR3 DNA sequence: TGCGCCAGCAGCCAAGAGGGAGGACAGAACACCGGGGAGCTGTTTTTT. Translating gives CASSQEGGQNTGELFF.

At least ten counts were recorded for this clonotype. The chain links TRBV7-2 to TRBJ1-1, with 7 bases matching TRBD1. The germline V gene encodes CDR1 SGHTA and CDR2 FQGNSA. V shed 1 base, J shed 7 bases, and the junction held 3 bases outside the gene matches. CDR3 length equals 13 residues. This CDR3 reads CASSLEGDSEAFF. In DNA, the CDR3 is TGTGCCAGCAGCTTAGAGGGGGACAGTGAAGCTTTCTTT.

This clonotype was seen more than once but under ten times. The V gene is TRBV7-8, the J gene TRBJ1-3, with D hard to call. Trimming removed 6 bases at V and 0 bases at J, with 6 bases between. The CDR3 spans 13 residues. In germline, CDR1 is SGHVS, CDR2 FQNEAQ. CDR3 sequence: CASRESSGNTIYF. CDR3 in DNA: TGTGCCAGCAGGGAGAGCTCTGGAAACACCATATATTTT. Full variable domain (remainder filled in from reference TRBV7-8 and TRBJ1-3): GAGVSQSPRYKVAKRGQDVALRCDPISGHVSLFWYQQALGQGPEFLTYFQNEAQLDKSGLPSDRFFAERPEGSVSTLKIQRTQQEDSAVYLCASRESSGNTIYFGEGSWLTVV.

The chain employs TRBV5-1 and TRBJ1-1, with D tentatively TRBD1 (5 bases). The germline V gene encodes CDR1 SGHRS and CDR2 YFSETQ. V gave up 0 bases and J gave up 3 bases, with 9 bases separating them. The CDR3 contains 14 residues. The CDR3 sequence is CASSLASRDTEAFF. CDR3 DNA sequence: TGCGCCAGCAGCTTGGCCAGCAGGGACACTGAAGCTTTCTTT.

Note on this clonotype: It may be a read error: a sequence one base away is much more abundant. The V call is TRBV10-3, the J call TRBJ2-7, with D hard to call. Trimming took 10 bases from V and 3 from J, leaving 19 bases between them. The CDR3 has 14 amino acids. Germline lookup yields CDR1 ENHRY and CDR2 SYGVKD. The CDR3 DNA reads TGTGCCACGAAAGGCCAGTCGAAGCTCTACGAGCAGTACTTC. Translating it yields CATKGQSKLYEQYF.

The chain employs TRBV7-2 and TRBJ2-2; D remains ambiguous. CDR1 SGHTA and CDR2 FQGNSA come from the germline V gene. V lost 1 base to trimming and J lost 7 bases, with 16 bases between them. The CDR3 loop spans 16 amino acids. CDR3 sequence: CASSLVSGLRDGELFF. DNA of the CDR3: TGTGCCAGCAGCTTAGTATCCGGTCTTAGAGACGGGGAGCTGTTTTTT.

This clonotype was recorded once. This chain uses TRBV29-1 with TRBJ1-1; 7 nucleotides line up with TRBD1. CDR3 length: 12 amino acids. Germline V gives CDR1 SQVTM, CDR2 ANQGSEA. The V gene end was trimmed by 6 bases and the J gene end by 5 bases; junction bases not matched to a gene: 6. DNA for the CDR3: TGCAGCGTCGAGACAGGGAAAACTGAAGCTTTCTTT. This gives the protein CSVETGKTEAFF.

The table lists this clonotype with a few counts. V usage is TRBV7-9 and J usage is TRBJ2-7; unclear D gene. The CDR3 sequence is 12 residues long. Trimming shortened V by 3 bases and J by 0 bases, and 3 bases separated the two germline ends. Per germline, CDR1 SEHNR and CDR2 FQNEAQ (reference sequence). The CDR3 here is CASSFLSYEQYF. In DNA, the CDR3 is TGTGCCAGCAGCTTCCTCTCCTACGAGCAGTACTTC.

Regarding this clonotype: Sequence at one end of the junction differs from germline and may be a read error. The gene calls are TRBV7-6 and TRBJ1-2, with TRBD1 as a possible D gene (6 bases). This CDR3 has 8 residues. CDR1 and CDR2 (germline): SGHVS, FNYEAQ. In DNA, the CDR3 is TGTGCCAGCAGCACGGACAGTTTC. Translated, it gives CASSTDSF.

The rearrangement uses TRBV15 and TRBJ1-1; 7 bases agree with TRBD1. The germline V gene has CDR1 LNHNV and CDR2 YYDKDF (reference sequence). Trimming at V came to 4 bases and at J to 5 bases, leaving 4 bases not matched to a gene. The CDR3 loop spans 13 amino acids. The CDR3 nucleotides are TGTGCCACCAGCAAAGACAGGGCGACTGAAGCTTTCTTT. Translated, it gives CATSKDRATEAFF.